Below, 10 T cell receptor beta chains from the same sample are listed, as sequenced in a study of tissue T cells after allogeneic stem cell transplantation. As for time point: mouse harvest day 7 after allogeneic transplant. Each mouse received 10^7 T-cell-depleted marrow cells plus 10^6 splenic CD5+ T cells by tail vein. Assay used: immunoSEQ multiplex PCR; TCRdb lists only in-frame clones, some missing. The sample lists 7,000 to 8,500 clones, around 50% occurring once. The material sequenced was lymph node tissue. These receptors were obtained from a female BALB/c mouse given C57BL/6 T cells with graft-versus-host disease after an allogeneic hematopoietic cell transplant.

To note about this clone: Gene names and germline match the mouse. The read gets to within 1 residue of the CDR3 end, and the germline J gene fills in the rest. This chain links TRBV2 with TRBJ2-2; the match to TRBD2 covers 7 bases. The CDR3 length is 15 residues. V trimming: 0 bases; J trimming: 4 bases; junction bases outside the gene matches: 2. Germline-derived CDR1 and CDR2 are LGHNA and YSYQKL. The DNA read from the CDR3 is TGTGCCAGCAGCCAAGAGGGGGGGACCACCGGGCAGCTCTAC. Its translation: CASSQEGGTTGQLY. The full CDR3 reads CASSQEGGTTGQLYF.

This clone has more than one count but fewer than ten. Mouse gene names and germline throughout. The CDR3 protein is CASSYRQGIAETLYF. The CDR3 bases that were read are TGTGCCAGCAGCTACAGACAGGGTATTGCAGAAACGCTGTAT. The chain links TRBV4 to TRBJ2-3; TRBD1 matches at 7 bases. The read gets to within 1 residue of the CDR3 end, and the germline J gene fills in the rest. J lost 2 bases, V lost 3 bases, and 5 bases had no gene match. This CDR3 has 15 amino acids. CDR1 and CDR2 from the germline V gene are LGHDT and YNNKQL (reference sequence).

This clone was seen a handful of times. Mouse germline and gene names are used. The CDR3 is cut off 1 residue early in the read; its end comes from the germline J gene. The chain has TRBV17 and TRBJ2-7, with 13 bases lining up with TRBD2. The germline gives CDR1 MNHDT, CDR2 YYDKIL. CDR3 length: 15 residues. Trimming took 0 bases from V and 8 from J; bases not matched to a gene: 4. The CDR3 loop reads CASSRERTGGAKQYF. The part of the CDR3 DNA that was read is TGTGCTAGCAGTAGAGAAAGGACTGGGGGGGCGAAACAGTAC.

With regard to this clone: Here the gene names and germline are mouse. The read comes to an end 1 residue before the CDR3 does, leaving the germline J gene to fill in the end. The chain couples TRBV2 to TRBJ1-4; D remains ambiguous. The CDR3 loop spans 14 amino acids. The V and J ends lost 0 bases and 3 bases respectively, with 5 bases between them. Germline CDR1 is LGHNA and CDR2 is YSYQKL. The CDR3 sequence: CASSQDFPNERLFF. The sequenced CDR3 bases are TGTGCCAGCAGCCAAGATTTCCCCAACGAAAGATTATTT. Using reference TRBV2 and TRBJ1-4 for the parts outside the CDR3, the full variable domain is DPKIIQKPKYLVAVTGSEKILICEQYLGHNAMYWYRQSAKKPLEFMFSYSYQKLMDNQTASSRFQPQSSKKNHLDLQITALKPDDSATYFCASSQDFPNERLFFGHGTKLSVL.

Points on this clone: The germline and genes are mouse ones. CDR3 sequence: CASSIQGAGERLFF. CDR3 bases read: TGTGCCAGCAGTATACAGGGGGCAGGTGAAAGATTATTT. The chain carries TRBV26 and TRBJ1-4; 9 bases align to TRBD1. Read data end 1 residue before the CDR3 end; the end is taken from the germline J gene. CDR1 is KGHPV and CDR2 is FQNQEV in the germline V gene (reference sequence). The CDR3 has 14 residues. The ends lost 5 bases at V and 8 bases at J; junction bases unmatched: 6.

As regards this clone: The genes and germline here are from mouse. The read ends 1 residue shy of where the CDR3 ends; the end is completed using the germline J gene. This chain uses TRBV2 with TRBJ2-5; D might be TRBD1 (6 bases). Looked up from germline, CDR1 is LGHNA and CDR2 is YSYQKL. The CDR3 loop spans 16 amino acids. The V end lost 0 bases, the J end lost 0 bases, and 10 bases lay between the germline ends. CDR3 DNA (partial): TGTGCCAGCAGCCAAGATAGGGGGATTAACCAAGACACCCAGTAC. Translating gives CASSQDRGINQDTQY. Given in full, the CDR3 is CASSQDRGINQDTQYF.

Remarks on this clone: The gene names given are mouse names. Read coverage stops 1 residue before the CDR3 terminus; the germline J gene supplies the remainder. The chain recombines TRBV26 with TRBJ2-1, with TRBD2 identical over 7 bases. V dropped 2 bases and J dropped 7; count of bases not matched to a gene: 2. From germline, CDR1 is KGHPV and CDR2 FQNQEV (reference sequence). The CDR3 length is 13 residues. The CDR3 reads CASSLGGGAEQFF. Incomplete CDR3 DNA: TGTGCCAGCAGTCTGGGGGGGGGAGCTGAGCAGTTC.

This clone has a handful of counts. Gene labels here are mouse ones. The part of the CDR3 DNA that was read is TGTGCCAGCAGCTTAGATGGACTGGGGGGTCTATATGAACAGTAC. Protein sequence: CASSLDGLGGLYEQY. In full, the CDR3 is CASSLDGLGGLYEQYF. The chain employs TRBV3 and TRBJ2-7; 11 bases agree with TRBD2. The observed sequence ends 1 residue before the CDR3 terminus, with the missing tail filled in from the germline J gene. V was clipped by 1 base and J by 4 bases; unmatched bases: 6. CDR3 size: 16 residues. The germline gives CDR1 SNHLY, CDR2 FYNGKV (reference sequence).

This clone was detected a few times. The genes and germline here are from mouse. The read finishes 1 residue shy of the CDR3 end, and the germline J gene is used to complete it. The J gene is TRBJ2-7, the V gene TRBV26; the D gene is possibly TRBD1 (6 bases). Germline V CDR1 and CDR2: KGHPV, FQNQEV (reference sequence). This CDR3 is built from 13 residues. V lost 2 bases and J 3 bases, leaving 8 bases between the germline ends. The sequenced part of the CDR3 DNA is TGTGCCAGCAGTCTGCGGGACAACTATGAACAGTAC. Its protein product is CASSLRDNYEQY. The full-length CDR3 reads as CASSLRDNYEQYF.

This clone turned up a few times. Here the gene names and germline are mouse. CDR3 sequence reads: CGARWDSSGNTLYF. CDR3 bases read: TGTGGTGCTAGGTGGGACAGTTCTGGAAATACGCTCTAT. This chain uses TRBV20 with TRBJ1-3, with TRBD1 matching over 7 bases. The missing CDR3 end, 1 residue past where the read stops, is filled in from the germline J gene. Germline V gene data show CDR1 as GFQATS and CDR2 as STVNSAI. After removal of 2 bases from V and 0 bases from J, the junction contained 1 base not matched to a gene. This CDR3 has 14 amino acids.